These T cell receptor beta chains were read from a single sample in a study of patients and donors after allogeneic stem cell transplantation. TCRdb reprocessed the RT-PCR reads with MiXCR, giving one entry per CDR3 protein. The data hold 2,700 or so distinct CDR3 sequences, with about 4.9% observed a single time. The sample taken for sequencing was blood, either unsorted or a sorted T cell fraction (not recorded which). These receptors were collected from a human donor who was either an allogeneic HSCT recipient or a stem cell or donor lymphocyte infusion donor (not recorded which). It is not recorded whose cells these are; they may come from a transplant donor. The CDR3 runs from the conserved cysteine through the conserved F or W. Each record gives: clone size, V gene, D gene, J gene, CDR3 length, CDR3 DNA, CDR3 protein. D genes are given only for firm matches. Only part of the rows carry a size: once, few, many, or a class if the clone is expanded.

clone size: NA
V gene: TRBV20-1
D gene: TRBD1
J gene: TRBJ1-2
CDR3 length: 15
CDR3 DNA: TGCAGTGCTAGAGCCGGGACAGGTGCGAACTATGGCTACACCTTC
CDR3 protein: CSARAGTGANYGYTF

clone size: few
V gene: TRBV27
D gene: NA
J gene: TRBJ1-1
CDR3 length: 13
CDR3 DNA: TGTGCCAGCAGTTTATCGGGGGGCACTGAAGCTTTCTTT
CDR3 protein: CASSLSGGTEAFF

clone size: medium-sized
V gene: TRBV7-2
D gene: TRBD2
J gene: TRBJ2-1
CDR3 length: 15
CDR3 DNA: TGTGCCAGCAGCGCGACTAGCGGGAGAGGAGGTGAGCAGTTCTTC
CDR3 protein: CASSATSGRGGEQFF

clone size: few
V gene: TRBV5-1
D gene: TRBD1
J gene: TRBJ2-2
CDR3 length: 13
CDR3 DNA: TGCGCCAGCAGCTTGACAGGGGCCGGGGAGCTGTTTTTT
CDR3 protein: CASSLTGAGELFF

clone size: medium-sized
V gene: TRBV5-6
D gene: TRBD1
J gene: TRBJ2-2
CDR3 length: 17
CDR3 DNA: TGTGCCAGCAGCTTGTTCGGGACAGCCAAGGGGGCCGGGGAGCTGTTTTTT
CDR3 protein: CASSLFGTAKGAGELFF

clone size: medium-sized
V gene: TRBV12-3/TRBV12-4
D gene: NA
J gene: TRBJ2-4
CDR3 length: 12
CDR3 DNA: TGTGCCAGCAGTTTGTGGGACGGGATTCAGTACTTC
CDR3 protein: CASSLWDGIQYF

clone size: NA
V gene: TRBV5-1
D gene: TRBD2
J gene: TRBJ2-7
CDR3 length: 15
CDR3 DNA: TGCGCCAGCAGTTTAACTAGCGGGATATCCTACGAGCAGTACTTC
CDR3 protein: CASSLTSGISYEQYF

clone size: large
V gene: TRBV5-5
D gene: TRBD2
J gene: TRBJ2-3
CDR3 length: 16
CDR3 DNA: TGTGCCAGCAGCCCACCCCTGGGAGGGGCCACAGATACGCAGTATTTT
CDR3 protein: CASSPPLGGATDTQYF

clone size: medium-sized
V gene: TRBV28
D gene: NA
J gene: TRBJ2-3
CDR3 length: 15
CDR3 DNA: TGTGCCAGCAGACCCGGGGCAGCTGGCACAGATACGCAGTATTTT
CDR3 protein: CASRPGAAGTDTQYF

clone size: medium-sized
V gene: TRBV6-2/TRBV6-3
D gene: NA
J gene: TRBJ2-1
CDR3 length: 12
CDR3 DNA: TGTGCCAGCAGTTACTCCCCCAGGGAGCAGTTCTTC
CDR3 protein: CASSYSPREQFF

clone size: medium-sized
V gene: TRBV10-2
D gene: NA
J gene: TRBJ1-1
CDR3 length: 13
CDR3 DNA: TGCGCCAGCAAAAGACAGGCTAACACTGAAGCTTTCTTT
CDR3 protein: CASKRQANTEAFF

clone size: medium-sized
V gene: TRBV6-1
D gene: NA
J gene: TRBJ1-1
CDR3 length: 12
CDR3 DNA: TGTGCCAGCAGTGAAGGGTACACTGAAGCTTTCTTT
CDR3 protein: CASSEGYTEAFF

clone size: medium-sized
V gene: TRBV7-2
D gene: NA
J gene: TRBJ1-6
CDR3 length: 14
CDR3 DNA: TGTGCCAGCAGCTTGGGGTCCAACAATTCACCCCTCCACTTT
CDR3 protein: CASSLGSNNSPLHF

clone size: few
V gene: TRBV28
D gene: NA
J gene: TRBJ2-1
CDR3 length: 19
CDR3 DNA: TGTGCCAGCAGACCTGACAGGTCTACTCTACAGGGATGGGACAATGAGCAGTTCTTC
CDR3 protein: CASRPDRSTLQGWDNEQFF

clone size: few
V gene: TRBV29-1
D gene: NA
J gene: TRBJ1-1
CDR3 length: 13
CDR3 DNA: TGCAGCGTGGGTGACCGCTCGGGAACTGAAGCTTTCTTT
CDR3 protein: CSVGDRSGTEAFF

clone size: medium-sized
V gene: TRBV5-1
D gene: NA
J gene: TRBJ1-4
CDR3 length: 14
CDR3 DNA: TGCGCCAGCAGCTGGAGACCAGGGAGCGAAAAACTGTTTTTT
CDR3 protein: CASSWRPGSEKLFF